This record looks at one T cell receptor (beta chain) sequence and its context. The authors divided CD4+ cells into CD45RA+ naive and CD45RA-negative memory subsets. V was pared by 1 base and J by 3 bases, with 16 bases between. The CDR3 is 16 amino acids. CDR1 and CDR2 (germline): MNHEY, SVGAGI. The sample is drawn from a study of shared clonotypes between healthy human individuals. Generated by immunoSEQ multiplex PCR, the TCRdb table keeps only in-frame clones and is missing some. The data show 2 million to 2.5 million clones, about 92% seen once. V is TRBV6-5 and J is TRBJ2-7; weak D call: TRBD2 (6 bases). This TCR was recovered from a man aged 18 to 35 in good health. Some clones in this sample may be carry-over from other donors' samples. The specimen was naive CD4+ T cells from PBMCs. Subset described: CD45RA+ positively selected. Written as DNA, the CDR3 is TGTGCCAGCAGTTACTTCCCGGCGGGAATGGGCTACGAGCAGTACTTC. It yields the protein CASSYFPAGMGYEQYF.